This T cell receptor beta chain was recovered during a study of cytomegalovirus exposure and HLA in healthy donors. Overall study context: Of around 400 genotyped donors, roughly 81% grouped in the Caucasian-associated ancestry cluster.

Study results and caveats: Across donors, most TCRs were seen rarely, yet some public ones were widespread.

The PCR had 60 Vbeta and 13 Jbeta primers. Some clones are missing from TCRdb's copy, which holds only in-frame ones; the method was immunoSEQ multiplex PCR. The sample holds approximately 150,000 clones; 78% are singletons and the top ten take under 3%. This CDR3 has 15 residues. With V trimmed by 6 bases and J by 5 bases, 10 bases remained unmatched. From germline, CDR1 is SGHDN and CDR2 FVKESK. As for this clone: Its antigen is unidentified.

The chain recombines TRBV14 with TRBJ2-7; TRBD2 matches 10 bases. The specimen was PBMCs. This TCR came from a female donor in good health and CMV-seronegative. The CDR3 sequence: CASRPGSGRAHEQYF. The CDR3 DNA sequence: TGTGCCAGCAGACCGGGGAGCGGGAGGGCCCACGAGCAGTACTTC. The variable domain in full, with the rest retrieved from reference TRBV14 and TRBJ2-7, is EAGVTQFPSHSVIEKGQTVTLRCDPISGHDNLYWYRRVMGKEIKFLLHFVKESKQDESGMPNNRFLAERTGGTYSTLKVQPAELEDSGVYFCASRPGSGRAHEQYFGPGTRLTVT.